This TCR beta chain was captured in a study of blood T cell repertoires in COVID-19. The ends lost 6 bases at V and 3 bases at J; junction bases unmatched: 7. The CDR3 sequence is 14 residues long. Germline-derived CDR1 and CDR2 are SNHLY and FYNNEI. Source study methods: Reference gene primer amplification gave estimated nucleated cell counts. Generated by immunoSEQ multiplex PCR, the TCRdb table keeps only in-frame clones and is missing some. V, J and clone size were drawn from that table, and D and trimming were deduced from the DNA. The sample shows 85,000 to 100,000 clones, more than 65% of them seen only once.

The chain joins TRBV2 to TRBJ2-5; TRBD2 agrees at 7 bases. The sample was peripheral blood. This sequence was found in a woman older than 75 with active or convalescent COVID-19. CDR3: CASRELASKETQYF. Here the CDR3 DNA reads TGTGCCAGCAGGGAACTAGCGAGCAAAGAGACCCAGTACTTC.